Listed below are T cell receptor beta chains from one sample, sequenced in a study of control samples from healthy donors and cancer patients. The assay was immunoSEQ multiplex PCR, and TCRdb's table has in-frame clones only and misses some. Altogether around 150,000 clones are present, around 90% being singletons, with the ten largest covering around 4.7%. The sample comprised blood. These receptors all stem from a man younger than 40 in good health. Both conserved end residues are part of each CDR3. Fields, in order: V gene, J gene, D gene, clone size, CDR3 DNA, CDR3 protein. D genes are given only for firm matches. Only some rows state a clone size, as once, few, many or a class for expanded clones.

TRBV25-1	TRBJ2-1	.	.	TGTGCCAGCAGTGGCCCTGAGGGAATCGGGAGCTCCTACAATGAGCAGTTCTTC	CASSGPEGIGSSYNEQFF
TRBV7-3	TRBJ2-5	.	.	TGTGCCAGCAGCTTAACCGGGGGCAAGGAGACCCAGTACTTC	CASSLTGGKETQYF
TRBV14	TRBJ1-2	.	.	TGTGCCAGCAGCCAAGGTGACGCCGCACCGTACGGCTACACCTTC	CASSQGDAAPYGYTF
TRBV7-2	TRBJ1-1	.	once	TGTGCCAGCAGCTTTGGCAGACAGAACACTGAAGCTTTCTTT	CASSFGRQNTEAFF
TRBV7-3	TRBJ2-7	.	.	TGTGCCAGCAGCGCCCTAAATGGGGACGAGCAGTACTTC	CASSALNGDEQYF
TRBV27	TRBJ2-2	.	.	TGTGCCAGCAGAGGGGAGACCGGGGAGCTGTTTTTT	CASRGETGELFF
TRBV5-1	TRBJ2-3	.	.	TGCGCCAGCAGCGTAATCCCCGTCGCGGGCACAGATACGCAGTATTTT	CASSVIPVAGTDTQYF
TRBV27	TRBJ2-6	.	.	TGTGCCAGCAGTTTAGTCCTATCTGGGGCCAACGTCCTGACTTTC	CASSLVLSGANVLTF
TRBV24-1	TRBJ1-6	.	.	TGTGCCACCAGTGATTTTAAATTGTTGGTACTCAAGGGTCTAGACTCCTATAATTCACCCCTCCACTTT	CATSDFKLLVLKGLDSYNSPLHF
TRBV6-2/TRBV6-3	TRBJ2-7	.	.	TGTGCCAGCAGCTCGCGGACAGACTCCTACGAGCAGTACTTC	CASSSRTDSYEQYF
TRBV24-1	TRBJ2-1	TRBD1	.	TGTGCCACCAGTGACTGGGGACAGGGGGCAGGAAATGAGCAGTTCTTC	CATSDWGQGAGNEQFF
TRBV7-2	TRBJ1-3	.	.	TGTGCCAGCAGCGCCGCGTCCTTGGGGGCGGGGGGAAACACCATATATTTT	CASSAASLGAGGNTIYF
TRBV7-9	TRBJ1-5	.	once	TGTGCCAGCAGCCTCGCCTACGGAGGGATCGGCCAGCCCCAGCATTTT	CASSLAYGGIGQPQHF
TRBV6-2/TRBV6-3	TRBJ2-5	.	.	TGTGCCAGCAGCAATGAGGAGACCCAGTACTTC	CASSNEETQYF
TRBV10-1	TRBJ2-2	TRBD2	.	TGCGCCAGCAGTGTTACTAGCGGAGAAGACACCGGGGAGCTGTTTTTT	CASSVTSGEDTGELFF
TRBV19	TRBJ2-2	.	.	TGTGCCAGTAGTATTTCCGGGGGCACCGGGGAGCTGTTTTTT	CASSISGGTGELFF
TRBV11-2	TRBJ2-1	.	.	TGTGCCAGCAGCTTCGGGGCTGAGCAGTTCTTC	CASSFGAEQFF
TRBV19	TRBJ2-5	TRBD1	once	TGTGCCAGTAGTGACAGGGGGCCGGTCGAGACCCAGTACTTC	CASSDRGPVETQYF
TRBV18	TRBJ2-6	TRBD2	.	TGTGCCAGCTCACCAGGGCTAGCGGGAAGTGGGGCCAACGTCCTGACTTTC	CASSPGLAGSGANVLTF
TRBV9	TRBJ1-1	.	.	TGTGCCAGCAGCGTAAAGCAAATACCGACGAACACTGAAGCTTTCTTT	CASSVKQIPTNTEAFF
TRBV7-6	TRBJ2-3	.	.	TGTGCCAGCAGCCTCAGTCTTAGTGCAGATACGCAGTATTTT	CASSLSLSADTQYF
TRBV13	TRBJ2-5	TRBD2	.	TGTGCCAGCAGCTTCGGGACTAGCGGGAGTCCAGAGACCCAGTACTTC	CASSFGTSGSPETQYF
TRBV24-1	TRBJ1-1	.	.	TGTGCCACCAGTCGAAACACTGAAGCTTTCTTT	CATSRNTEAFF
TRBV24-1	TRBJ2-3	.	.	TGTGCCACCAGTGAAGGGGGCGGGGGACAAGATACAGATACGCAGTATTTT	CATSEGGGGQDTDTQYF
TRBV3-1/TRBV3-2	TRBJ2-7	.	.	TGTGCCAGCAGCCAAGGTCGAGGGCTCGAGCAGTACTTC	CASSQGRGLEQYF
TRBV6-2/TRBV6-3	TRBJ2-3	TRBD1	.	TGTGCCAGCAGTCCGGGACAGGGAAGCACAGATACGCAGTATTTT	CASSPGQGSTDTQYF
TRBV6-5	TRBJ1-4	.	.	TGTGCCGCAAGGGCCGAAAAACTGTTTTTT	CAARAEKLFF
TRBV24-1	TRBJ2-1	TRBD2	.	TGTGCCACCAGTGATTTTCCCGGACTAGCCGCCAATGAGCAGTTCTTC	CATSDFPGLAANEQFF
TRBV19	TRBJ1-5	.	.	TGTGCCAGCACTCTGGACAGCAACAATCAGCCCCAGCATTTT	CASTLDSNNQPQHF
TRBV12-3/TRBV12-4	TRBJ1-1	.	.	TGTGCCAGCAGACCGGACAGTAACACTGAAGCTTTCTTT	CASRPDSNTEAFF
TRBV5-1	TRBJ1-1	.	.	TGCGCCAGCAGCTTGGGCGCTGAAGCTTTCTTT	CASSLGAEAFF
TRBV3-1/TRBV3-2	TRBJ2-7	TRBD1	.	TGTGCCAGCAGCCCGGACAGGGCCGAGCAGTACTTC	CASSPDRAEQYF
TRBV5-6	TRBJ1-2	TRBD1	.	TGTGCCAGCAGCTTGACAGGGGGCGGCTACACCTTC	CASSLTGGGYTF
TRBV19	TRBJ1-5	TRBD1	.	TGTGCCAGTACCCTACAGGGGAATCAGCCCCAGCATTTT	CASTLQGNQPQHF
TRBV5-4	TRBJ1-3	TRBD1	.	TGTGCCAGCAGCCCACGCGAGGGCAGGGGGACTTTCTCTGGAAACACCATATATTTT	CASSPREGRGTFSGNTIYF
TRBV5-8	TRBJ1-2	TRBD1	.	TGTGCCAGCAGCTTTATCCGGACAGGGATTGACTATGGCTACACCTTC	CASSFIRTGIDYGYTF
TRBV29-1	TRBJ2-5	TRBD1	.	TGCAGCGCCAGGACAGGGATGGAGACCCAGTACTTC	CSARTGMETQYF
TRBV7-9	TRBJ2-7	TRBD1	once	TGTGCCAGCAGCTCCCCCCGGGACAGGGTACCGTACGCGCAGTACTTC	CASSSPRDRVPYAQYF
TRBV6-5	TRBJ1-5	TRBD1	.	TGTGCCAGCAGGAGTGGACAGGGTGGCAATCAGCCCCAGCATTTT	CASRSGQGGNQPQHF
TRBV10-3	TRBJ1-1	.	.	TGTGCCATCACACAGGACTCTTTTACCACTGAAGCTTTCTTT	CAITQDSFTTEAFF
TRBV19	TRBJ2-1	.	.	TGTGCCAGTAGTATGGGCCAGGGGTACTACAATGAGCAGTTCTTC	CASSMGQGYYNEQFF
TRBV19	TRBJ1-1	.	.	TGTGCCAGTAGCAACAGGGTGAACACTGAAGCTTTCTTT	CASSNRVNTEAFF
TRBV7-2	TRBJ2-3	TRBD1	once	TGTGCCAGCGGGCCCCGGGACAGTGCGCGGGTGACGCAGTATTTT	CASGPRDSARVTQYF
TRBV5-6	TRBJ1-2	TRBD1	.	TGTGCCAGCAGCCCTCGGACAGGGCGGCATGGCTACACCTTC	CASSPRTGRHGYTF
TRBV14	TRBJ1-2	.	.	TGTGCCAGCAGCCAAGTTCAGGGCTCTAACTATGGCTACACCTTC	CASSQVQGSNYGYTF
TRBV7-6	TRBJ1-1	.	.	TGTGCCAGCAGCTTTAATCTGAACACTGAAGCTTTCTTT	CASSFNLNTEAFF
TRBV6-5	TRBJ1-2	.	.	TGTGCCAGCAGTACCGACGGTCTATACAGCTACACCTTC	CASSTDGLYSYTF
TRBV27	TRBJ2-7	TRBD1	.	TGTGCCAGCAGGCCAACCTCTACCGGGACAGGGGGCTACGAGCAGTACTTC	CASRPTSTGTGGYEQYF
TRBV30	TRBJ1-1	.	.	TGTGCCTGGAGTTGGTCGGGGCTAGCTTTCTTT	CAWSWSGLAFF
TRBV10-3	TRBJ2-5	TRBD2	.	TGTGCCATCAGCCCGACTAGCGGGGAACGCCAAGAGACCCAGTACTTC	CAISPTSGERQETQYF
TRBV7-9	TRBJ1-1	.	.	TGTGCCAGCAGCTACACCGGAGGTAACACTGAAGCTTTCTTT	CASSYTGGNTEAFF